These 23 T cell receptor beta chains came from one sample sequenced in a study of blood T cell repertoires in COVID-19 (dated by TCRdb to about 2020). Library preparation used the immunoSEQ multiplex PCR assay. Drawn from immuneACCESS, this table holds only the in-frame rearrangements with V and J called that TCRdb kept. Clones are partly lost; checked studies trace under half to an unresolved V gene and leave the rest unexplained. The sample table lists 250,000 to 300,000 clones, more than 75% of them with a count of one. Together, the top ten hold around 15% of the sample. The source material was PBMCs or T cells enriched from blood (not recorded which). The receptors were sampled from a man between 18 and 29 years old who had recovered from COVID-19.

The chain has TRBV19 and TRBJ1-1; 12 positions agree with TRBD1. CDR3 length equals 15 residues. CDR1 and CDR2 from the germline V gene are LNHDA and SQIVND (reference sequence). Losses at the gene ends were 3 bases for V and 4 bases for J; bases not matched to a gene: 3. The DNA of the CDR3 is TGTGCCAGTAGTATGGGGACAGGGGGCAGCACTGAAGCTTTCTTT. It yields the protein CASSMGTGGSTEAFF.

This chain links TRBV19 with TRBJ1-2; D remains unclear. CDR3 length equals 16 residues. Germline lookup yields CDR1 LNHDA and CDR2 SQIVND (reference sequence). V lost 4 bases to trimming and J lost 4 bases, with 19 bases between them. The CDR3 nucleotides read TGTGCCAGTAGTACAGGAGGGCCAGCTTCGTCCTATGGCTACACCTTC. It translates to CASSTGGPASSYGYTF.

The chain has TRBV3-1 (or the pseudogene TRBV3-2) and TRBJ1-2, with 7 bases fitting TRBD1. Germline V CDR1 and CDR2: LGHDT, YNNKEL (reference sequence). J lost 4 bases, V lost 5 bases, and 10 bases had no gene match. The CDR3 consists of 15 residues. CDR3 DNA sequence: TGTGCCAGCAGCGTCGACAGGGCGGGGGGCTATGGCTACACCTTC. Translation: CASSVDRAGGYGYTF.

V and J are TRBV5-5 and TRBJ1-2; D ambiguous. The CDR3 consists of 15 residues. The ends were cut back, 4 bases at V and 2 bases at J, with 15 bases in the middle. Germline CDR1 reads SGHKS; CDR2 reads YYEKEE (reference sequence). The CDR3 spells CASSPRGRVNYGYTF. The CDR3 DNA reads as TGTGCCAGCAGCCCTCGGGGTAGGGTCAACTATGGCTACACCTTC. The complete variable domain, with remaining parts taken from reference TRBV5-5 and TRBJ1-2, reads DAGVTQSPTHLIKTRGQQVTLRCSPISGHKSVSWYQQVLGQGPQFIFQYYEKEERGRGNFPDRFSARQFPNYSSELNVNALLLGDSALYLCASSPRGRVNYGYTFGSGTRLTVV.

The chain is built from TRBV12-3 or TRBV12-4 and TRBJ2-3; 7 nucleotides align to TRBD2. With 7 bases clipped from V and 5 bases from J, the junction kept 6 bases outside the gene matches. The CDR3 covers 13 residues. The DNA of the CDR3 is TGTGCCAGCAAACCCGGCGGGGGAGATACGCAGTATTTT. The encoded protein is CASKPGGGDTQYF.

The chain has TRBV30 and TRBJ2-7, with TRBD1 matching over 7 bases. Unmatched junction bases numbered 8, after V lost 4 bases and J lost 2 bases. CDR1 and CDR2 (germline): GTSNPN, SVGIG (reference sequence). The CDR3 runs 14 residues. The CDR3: CAWNVDRAAYEQYF. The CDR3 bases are TGTGCCTGGAATGTCGACAGGGCCGCCTACGAGCAGTACTTC.

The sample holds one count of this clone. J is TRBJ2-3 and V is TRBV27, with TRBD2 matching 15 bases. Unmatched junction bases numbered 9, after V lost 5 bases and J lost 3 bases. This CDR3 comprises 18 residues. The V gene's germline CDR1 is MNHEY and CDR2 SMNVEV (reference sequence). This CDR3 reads CASSGTSGRSFRTDTQYF. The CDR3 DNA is TGTGCCAGCAGTGGGACTAGCGGGAGGTCTTTTAGGACAGATACGCAGTATTTT.

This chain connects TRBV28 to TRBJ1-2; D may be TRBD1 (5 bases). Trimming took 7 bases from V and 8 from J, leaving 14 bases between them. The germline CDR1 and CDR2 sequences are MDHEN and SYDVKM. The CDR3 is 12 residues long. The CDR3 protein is CASTSSGRGYTF. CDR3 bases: TGTGCCAGCACTTCCTCAGGGCGAGGCTACACCTTC.

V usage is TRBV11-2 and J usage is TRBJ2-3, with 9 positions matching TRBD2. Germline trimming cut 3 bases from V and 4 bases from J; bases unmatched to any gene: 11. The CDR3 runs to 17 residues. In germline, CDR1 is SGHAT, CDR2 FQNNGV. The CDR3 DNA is TGTGCCAGCAGCTTCCTCCCGGGACTAGCCTTGGCAGATACGCAGTATTTT. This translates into CASSFLPGLALADTQYF.

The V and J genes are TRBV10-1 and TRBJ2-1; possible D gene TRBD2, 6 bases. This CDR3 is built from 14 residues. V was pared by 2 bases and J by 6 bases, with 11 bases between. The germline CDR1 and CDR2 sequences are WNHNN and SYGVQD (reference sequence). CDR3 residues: CASSERREANEQFF. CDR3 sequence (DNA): TGCGCCAGCAGTGAGCGCAGGGAGGCCAATGAGCAGTTCTTC.

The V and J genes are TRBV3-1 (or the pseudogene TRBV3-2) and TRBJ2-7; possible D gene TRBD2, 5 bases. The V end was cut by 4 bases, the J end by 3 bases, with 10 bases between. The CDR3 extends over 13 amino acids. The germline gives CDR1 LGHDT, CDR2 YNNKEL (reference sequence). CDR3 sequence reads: CASSPGVYYEQYF. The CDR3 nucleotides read TGTGCCAGCAGCCCCGGGGTATACTACGAGCAGTACTTC.

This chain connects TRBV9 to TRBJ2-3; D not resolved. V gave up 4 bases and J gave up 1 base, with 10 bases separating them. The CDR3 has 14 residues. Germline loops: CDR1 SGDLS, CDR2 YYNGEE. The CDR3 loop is CASSSNERTDTQYF. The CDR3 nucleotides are TGTGCCAGCAGCTCCAACGAGCGCACAGATACGCAGTATTTT.

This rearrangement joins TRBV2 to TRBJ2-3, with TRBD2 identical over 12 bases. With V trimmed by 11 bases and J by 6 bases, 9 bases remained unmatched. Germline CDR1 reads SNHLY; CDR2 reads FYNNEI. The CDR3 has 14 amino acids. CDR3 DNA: TGTGCCGGGCTAGCGGGAGGGCCGGGTGATACGCAGTATTTT. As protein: CAGLAGGPGDTQYF.

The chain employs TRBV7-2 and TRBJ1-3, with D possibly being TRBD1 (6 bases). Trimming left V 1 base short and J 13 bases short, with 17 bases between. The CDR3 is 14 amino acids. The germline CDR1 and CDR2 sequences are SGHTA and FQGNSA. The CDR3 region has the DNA TGTGCCAGCAGCTTAGGACATCGGGACACTCGAATATATTTT. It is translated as CASSLGHRDTRIYF.

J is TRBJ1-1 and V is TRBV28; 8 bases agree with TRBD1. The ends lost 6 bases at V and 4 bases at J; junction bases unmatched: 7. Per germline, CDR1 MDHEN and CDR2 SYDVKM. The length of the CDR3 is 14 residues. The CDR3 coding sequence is TGTGCCAGCAGGCTGGACAGGGTGGGCACTGAAGCTTTCTTT. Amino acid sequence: CASRLDRVGTEAFF.

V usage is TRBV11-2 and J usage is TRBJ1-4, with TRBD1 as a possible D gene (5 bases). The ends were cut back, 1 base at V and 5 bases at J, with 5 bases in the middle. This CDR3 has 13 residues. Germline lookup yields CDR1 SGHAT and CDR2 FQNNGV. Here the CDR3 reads CASSLGGNEKLFF. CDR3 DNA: TGTGCCAGCAGCTTAGGGGGCAATGAAAAACTGTTTTTT.

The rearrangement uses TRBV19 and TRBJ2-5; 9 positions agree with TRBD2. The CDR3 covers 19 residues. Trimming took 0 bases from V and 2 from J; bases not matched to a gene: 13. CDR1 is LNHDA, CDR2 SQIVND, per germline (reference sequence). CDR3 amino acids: CASSIDPPGPAGGQETQYF. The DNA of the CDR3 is TGTGCCAGTAGTATAGATCCCCCGGGTCCAGCGGGAGGACAAGAGACCCAGTACTTC.

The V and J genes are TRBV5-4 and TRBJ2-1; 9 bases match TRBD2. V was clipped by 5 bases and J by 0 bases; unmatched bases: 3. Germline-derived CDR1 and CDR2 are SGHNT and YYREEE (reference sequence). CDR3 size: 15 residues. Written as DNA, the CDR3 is TGTGCCAGCAGTTCGCGGGGGGGCTCCTACAATGAGCAGTTCTTC. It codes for CASSSRGGSYNEQFF.

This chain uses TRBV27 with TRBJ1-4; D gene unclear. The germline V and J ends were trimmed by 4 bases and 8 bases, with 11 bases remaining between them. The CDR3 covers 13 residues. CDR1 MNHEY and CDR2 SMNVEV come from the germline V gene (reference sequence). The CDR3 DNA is TGTGCCAGCAGTTCTGTCCGAGGGGAAAAACTGTTTTTT. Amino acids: CASSSVRGEKLFF.

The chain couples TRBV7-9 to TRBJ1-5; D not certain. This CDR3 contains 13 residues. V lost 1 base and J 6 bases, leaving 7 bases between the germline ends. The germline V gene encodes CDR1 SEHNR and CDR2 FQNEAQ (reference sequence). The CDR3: CASSLGGLQPQHF. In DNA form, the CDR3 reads TGTGCCAGCAGCTTAGGAGGACTTCAGCCCCAGCATTTT.

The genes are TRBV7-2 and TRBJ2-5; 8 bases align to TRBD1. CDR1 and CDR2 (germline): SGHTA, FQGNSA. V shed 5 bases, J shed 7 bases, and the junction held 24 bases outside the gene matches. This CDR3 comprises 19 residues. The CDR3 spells CASSAPRTGLASIYGTQYF. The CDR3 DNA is TGTGCCAGCAGCGCGCCTAGGACAGGGTTGGCAAGCATATACGGGACCCAGTACTTC.

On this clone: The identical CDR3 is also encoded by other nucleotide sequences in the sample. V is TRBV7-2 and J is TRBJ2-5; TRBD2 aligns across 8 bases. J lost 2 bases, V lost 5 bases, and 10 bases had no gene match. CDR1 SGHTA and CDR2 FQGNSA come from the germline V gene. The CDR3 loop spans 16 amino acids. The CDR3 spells CASSPGVGGGQETQYF. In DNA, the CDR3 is TGTGCCAGCAGCCCCGGGGTGGGCGGGGGGCAAGAGACCCAGTACTTC. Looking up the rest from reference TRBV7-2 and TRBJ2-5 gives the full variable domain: GAGVSQSPSNKVTEKGKDVELRCDPISGHTALYWYRQSLGQGLEFLIYFQGNSAPDKSGLPSDRFSAERTGGSVSTLTIQRTQQEDSAVYLCASSPGVGGGQETQYFGPGTRLLVL.

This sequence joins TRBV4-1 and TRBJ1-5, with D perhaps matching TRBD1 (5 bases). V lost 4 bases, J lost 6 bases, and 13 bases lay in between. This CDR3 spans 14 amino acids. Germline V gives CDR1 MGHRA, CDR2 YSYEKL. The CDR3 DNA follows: TGCGCCAGCAGCCTCCAGGGTATAGGTCAGCCCCAGCATTTT. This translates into CASSLQGIGQPQHF.